This is a list of T cell receptor beta chains from one sample in a study of shared clonotypes between healthy human individuals. Produced via immunoSEQ multiplex PCR; TCRdb's table is partial and in-frame only. The sample includes about 2 million clones, over 85% of them seen just once. Sequenced: naive CD8+ T cells sorted from blood. These receptors came from a man aged 18-30 years in good health. Each CDR3 is given with its conserved first and last residue. D genes are given only for firm matches. Clone size is stated in some rows and not others, as once, few, many or a class when expanded.

v_call	clone_size	d_call	j_call	cdr3_aa	cdr3_nt
TRBV2	-	TRBD2	TRBJ2-5	CASSLAGGQETQYF	TGTGCCAGCAGTTTAGCGGGGGGGCAGGAGACCCAGTACTTC
TRBV5-1	once	-	TRBJ1-2	CASSLAASLGYGYTF	TGCGCCAGCAGTTTGGCTGCCTCTTTGGGCTATGGCTACACCTTC
TRBV7-2	-	-	TRBJ2-3	CASSLARTDTQYF	TGTGCCAGCAGCTTAGCGCGTACAGATACGCAGTATTTT
TRBV7-2	-	-	TRBJ2-3	CASSFGVSDRDTQYF	TGTGCCAGCAGCTTCGGTGTGTCAGATCGAGATACGCAGTATTTT
TRBV2	-	-	TRBJ2-3	CASSLPTTSTDTQYF	TGTGCCAGCAGTCTACCTACGACTAGCACAGATACGCAGTATTTT
TRBV10-2	-	-	TRBJ1-1	CASSGPTEAFF	TGCGCCAGCAGTGGGCCCACTGAAGCTTTCTTT
TRBV9	-	TRBD2	TRBJ2-2	CASSVWDGRAGIGELFF	TGTGCCAGCAGCGTATGGGACGGGAGGGCCGGGATCGGGGAGCTGTTTTTT
TRBV19	-	-	TRBJ2-1	CASSTALGPSSYNEQFF	TGTGCCAGTAGTACGGCTTTAGGCCCCAGCTCCTACAATGAGCAGTTCTTC
TRBV5-5	once	TRBD1	TRBJ1-1	CASSIDRGPNTEAFF	TGTGCCAGCAGCATAGACAGGGGGCCGAACACTGAAGCTTTCTTT
TRBV7-9	-	TRBD2	TRBJ2-5	CASSLARGEEGEETQYF	TGTGCCAGCAGCTTAGCGCGGGGGGAAGAAGGGGAGGAGACCCAGTACTTC
TRBV10-1	-	-	TRBJ1-1	CASSAFRNGDTEAFF	TGCGCCAGCAGCGCGTTCAGGAACGGGGACACTGAAGCTTTCTTT
TRBV9	-	-	TRBJ2-1	CASSVAGLPQNEQFF	TGTGCCAGCAGCGTAGCGGGACTGCCACAGAATGAGCAGTTCTTC
TRBV28	once	-	TRBJ1-1	CASSFSWEAFF	TGTGCCAGCAGTTTCTCCTGGGAAGCTTTCTTT
TRBV15	few	-	TRBJ1-6	CATSRDGGNSPLHF	TGTGCCACCAGCAGAGACGGCGGGAATTCACCCCTCCACTTT
TRBV4-3	-	-	TRBJ2-7	CASSQGPGDSYEQYF	TGCGCCAGCAGCCAGGGCCCGGGGGACTCCTACGAGCAGTACTTC
TRBV28	-	TRBD1	TRBJ1-2	CASTQGAHSYGYTF	TGTGCCAGCACCCAGGGGGCGCATTCATATGGCTACACCTTC
TRBV15	-	-	TRBJ1-3	CATGTNSGNTIYF	TGTGCCACCGGGACAAACTCTGGAAACACCATATATTTT
TRBV28	-	-	TRBJ1-2	CASSLGGANYGYTF	TGTGCCAGCAGTTTAGGGGGAGCTAACTATGGCTACACCTTC
TRBV11-2	-	-	TRBJ2-7	CASSLWRGRSYEQYF	TGTGCCAGCAGCCTATGGCGGGGGCGAAGTTACGAGCAGTACTTC
TRBV11-2	-	-	TRBJ1-4	CASSLGDEENEKLFF	TGTGCCAGCAGCTTAGGGGACGAGGAGAATGAAAAACTGTTTTTT
TRBV27	-	TRBD1	TRBJ2-7	CASSIRTGGFYEQYF	TGTGCCAGCAGTATAAGGACAGGGGGCTTCTACGAGCAGTACTTC
TRBV25-1	once	-	TRBJ1-1	CASSEPGWDTEAFF	TGTGCCAGCAGTGAACCAGGGTGGGACACTGAAGCTTTCTTT
TRBV6-5	-	-	TRBJ2-7	CASRPGQTSSYEQYF	TGTGCCAGCAGACCCGGACAGACAAGCTCCTACGAGCAGTACTTC
TRBV9	-	-	TRBJ2-1	CASSVADEQFF	TGTGCCAGCAGCGTCGCAGATGAGCAGTTCTTC
TRBV11-2	-	-	TRBJ1-6	CASSLSGDSPLHF	TGTGCCAGCAGCTTATCTGGAGATTCACCCCTCCACTTT
TRBV7-9	-	-	TRBJ2-7	CASSLGTGEQYF	TGTGCCAGCAGCTTAGGTACGGGGGAGCAGTACTTC
TRBV10-1	-	-	TRBJ2-2	CASSESFPTGELFF	TGCGCCAGCAGTGAGTCGTTTCCCACCGGGGAGCTGTTTTTT
TRBV15	-	-	TRBJ2-7	CATSRNDGNSYEQYF	TGTGCCACCAGCAGGAATGACGGGAACTCCTACGAGCAGTACTTC
TRBV6-5	-	-	TRBJ2-5	CASSNGVLETQYF	TGTGCCAGCAGCAACGGGGTTCTGGAGACCCAGTACTTC
TRBV2	-	TRBD2	TRBJ2-7	CASSSSGGSYEQYF	TGTGCCAGCAGCTCTAGCGGGGGCTCCTACGAGCAGTACTTC
TRBV30	-	-	TRBJ2-1	CAWRLAGEQFF	TGTGCCTGGAGGTTGGCCGGGGAGCAGTTCTTC
TRBV29-1	-	-	TRBJ2-1	CSVDPRGGNEQFF	TGCAGCGTTGATCCCCGGGGCGGGAATGAGCAGTTCTTC
TRBV6-1	-	-	TRBJ2-2	CASSEMNTGELFF	TGTGCCAGCAGTGAAATGAACACCGGGGAGCTGTTTTTT
TRBV7-8	once	-	TRBJ1-2	CASSSKDSLYGYTF	TGTGCCAGCAGCTCCAAGGACAGCCTCTATGGCTACACCTTC
TRBV7-9	-	-	TRBJ2-1	CASSLDLRRQFF	TGTGCCAGCAGCTTAGACCTCAGGCGGCAGTTCTTC
TRBV28	once	-	TRBJ1-6	CASSFGGTTLNSPLHF	TGTGCCAGCAGTTTCGGAGGCACCACCTTGAATTCACCCCTCCACTTT
TRBV5-1	-	-	TRBJ2-1	CASSEDSYNEQFF	TGCGCCAGCAGCGAGGACAGCTACAATGAGCAGTTCTTC
TRBV9	-	TRBD2	TRBJ2-1	CASSSTSVSYNEQFF	TGTGCCAGCAGCTCTACTAGCGTCTCCTACAATGAGCAGTTCTTC
TRBV7-9	once	-	TRBJ2-7	CASSLEGAGAWNSYEQYF	TGTGCCAGCAGCTTAGAAGGGGCAGGGGCTTGGAACTCCTACGAGCAGTACTTC
TRBV27	-	TRBD1	TRBJ1-5	CASSLGRGEPQHF	TGTGCCAGCAGTTTGGGCAGGGGGGAGCCCCAGCATTTT
TRBV19	-	-	TRBJ2-2	CASSITSYTGELFF	TGTGCCAGTAGTATAACTAGTTACACCGGGGAGCTGTTTTTT
TRBV30	-	-	TRBJ1-5	CAWSLQYNQPQHF	TGTGCCTGGAGTTTGCAGTACAATCAGCCCCAGCATTTT
TRBV6-5	-	-	TRBJ2-1	CASSYWQGGNEQFF	TGTGCCAGCAGTTACTGGCAGGGCGGCAATGAGCAGTTCTTC
TRBV27	-	TRBD1	TRBJ2-7	CASSLSSGTGPTGVYEQYF	TGTGCCAGCAGTCTTTCCTCCGGGACAGGTCCCACCGGTGTCTACGAGCAGTACTTC
TRBV4-1	-	TRBD1	TRBJ1-1	CASSQEPQGAGFTEAFF	TGCGCCAGCAGCCAAGAACCCCAGGGGGCAGGCTTCACTGAAGCTTTCTTT
TRBV9	-	TRBD2	TRBJ2-3	CASSVGLAGGSTDTQYF	TGTGCCAGCAGCGTAGGCCTAGCGGGAGGTAGCACAGATACGCAGTATTTT
TRBV27	-	TRBD1	TRBJ2-7	CASSRTGTYEQYF	TGTGCCAGCAGCCGGACAGGGACCTACGAGCAGTACTTC
TRBV7-2	-	TRBD2	TRBJ2-3	CASSLTSGGADTQYF	TGTGCCAGCAGCTTGACTAGCGGGGGGGCGGATACGCAGTATTTT
TRBV21-1	-	-	TRBJ1-1	CASSRGPRNTEAFF	TGTGCCAGCAGCCGAGGGCCCAGGAACACTGAAGCTTTCTTT
TRBV11-2	-	-	TRBJ1-1	CASSLEEEERGAMNTEAFF	TGTGCCAGCAGCTTAGAAGAGGAGGAAAGGGGGGCTATGAACACTGAAGCTTTCTTT
TRBV11-2	-	TRBD2	TRBJ2-7	CASSISGLGSYEQYF	TGTGCCAGCAGCATTAGCGGGCTAGGGTCCTACGAGCAGTACTTC
TRBV13	-	-	TRBJ2-1	CASSIGGGNEQFF	TGTGCCAGCAGCATTGGAGGGGGCAATGAGCAGTTCTTC